A selection of T cell receptor beta chains follows, all from one sample in a study of glioma-infiltrating T cells after dendritic cell vaccination. Measured with immunoSEQ multiplex PCR; TCRdb has only the in-frame clones, and not every one. The data contain 85,000 to 100,000 clones, roughly 80% of them singletons. Specimen: blood, collected after dendritic cell vaccination. The source of these receptors is a human donor with glioblastoma. Both conserved end residues are part of each CDR3. A D gene is named only where the DNA matches it firmly. Where a row states a size, it is once, few, many or the class of an expanded clone; other rows omit it.

>.|TRBV28|TRBJ1-2|.
CATLGGARAGGYTF
TGTGCCACCCTAGGGGGGGCCAGGGCGGGCGGCTACACCTTC
>few|TRBV6-5|TRBJ2-7|TRBD1
CASWTGVSYEQYF
TGTGCCAGCTGGACAGGGGTCTCCTACGAGCAGTACTTC
>.|TRBV19|TRBJ1-2|.
CASSIGQTVYGYTF
TGTGCCAGTAGTATCGGACAGACTGTTTATGGCTACACCTTC
>.|TRBV28|TRBJ1-1|.
CASSSGQPYRRDGF
TGTGCCAGCAGTTCAGGACAGCCCTACCGGAGAGATGGGTTT
>.|TRBV5-1|TRBJ2-2|TRBD2
CASSFLAGGDTGELFF
TGCGCCAGCAGCTTCCTAGCGGGAGGGGATACCGGGGAGCTGTTTTTT
>.|TRBV5-1|TRBJ2-5|TRBD2
CASSLDLAGIGETQYF
TGCGCCAGCAGCTTGGATCTAGCGGGAATAGGAGAGACCCAGTACTTC
>.|TRBV27|TRBJ1-2|.
CASSRGGAYGYTF
TGTGCCAGCAGTCGGGGAGGCGCTTATGGCTACACCTTC
>few|TRBV9|TRBJ2-1|.
CASSVGGTVSYNEQFF
TGTGCCAGCAGCGTAGGGGGGACTGTCTCCTACAATGAGCAGTTCTTC
>.|TRBV19|TRBJ2-7|.
CASSTPGSYEQYF
TGTGCCAGTAGCACCCCGGGGTCCTACGAGCAGTACTTC
>.|TRBV4-1|TRBJ2-3|.
CASSQAGTGADTQYF
TGCGCCAGCAGCCAAGCCGGGACGGGGGCAGATACGCAGTATTTT
>.|TRBV29-1|TRBJ1-1|.
CSVVGGAMNTEAFF
TGCAGCGTGGTCGGGGGGGCCATGAACACTGAAGCTTTCTTT
>.|TRBV7-6|TRBJ2-1|.
CASSLEVGVIEQFF
TGTGCCAGCAGCTTAGAGGTCGGAGTAATCGAGCAGTTCTTC
>.|TRBV28|TRBJ2-4|.
CASRQGRNIQYF
TGTGCCAGCAGACAGGGCAGAAACATTCAGTACTTC
>.|TRBV25-1|TRBJ1-4|.
CASSEGLLGGEKLFF
TGTGCCAGCAGTGAAGGACTTTTGGGGGGGGAAAAACTGTTTTTT
>.|TRBV5-5|TRBJ1-2|TRBD1
CASSLTGARGYTF
TGTGCCAGCAGCCTAACAGGGGCGCGAGGCTACACCTTC
>.|TRBV19|TRBJ1-5|TRBD1
CASSRTDRGNQPQHF
TGTGCCAGTAGTAGGACCGACAGGGGAAATCAGCCCCAGCATTTT
>.|TRBV27|TRBJ1-6|.
CASRVWGGRSSYNSPLHF
TGTGCCAGCCGGGTATGGGGGGGACGAAGCTCCTATAATTCACCCCTCCACTTT
>.|TRBV6-1|TRBJ1-3|.
CASSEAPGIGNTIYF
TGTGCCAGCAGTGAAGCGCCAGGCATCGGAAACACCATATATTTT
>once|TRBV30|TRBJ2-1|TRBD2
CACGGGPERGSYNEQFF
TGTGCCTGCGGGGGGGGGCCCGAGCGGGGCTCCTACAATGAGCAGTTCTTC
>.|TRBV9|TRBJ1-6|TRBD1
CASGTGNNSPLHF
TGCGCTTCGGGGACAGGGAATAATTCACCCCTCCACTTT
>.|TRBV30|TRBJ2-3|TRBD2
CAWSVGRLAGGDTQYF
TGTGCCTGGAGTGTAGGCCGACTAGCGGGGGGAGATACGCAGTATTTT
>.|TRBV4-1|TRBJ1-3|.
CASSRQGSGNTIYF
TGCGCCAGCAGCCGGCAGGGATCTGGAAACACCATATATTTT
>once|TRBV7-9|TRBJ2-5|.
CASSPRGVQETQYF
TGTGCCAGCTCTCCTCGCGGGGTACAAGAGACCCAGTACTTC
>once|TRBV2|TRBJ2-5|.
CASSFPDWTQYF
TGTGCCAGCAGTTTCCCAGACTGGACCCAGTACTTC
>.|TRBV19|TRBJ2-3|TRBD2
CASSIVAAGDADTQYF
TGTGCCAGTAGTATAGTAGCAGCGGGGGACGCAGATACGCAGTATTTT
>.|TRBV4-1|TRBJ1-1|TRBD1
CASSQKTGTEAFF
TGCGCCAGCAGCCAAAAGACAGGGACTGAAGCTTTCTTT
>.|TRBV29-1|TRBJ2-7|TRBD2
CSVEDPASGSYEQYF
TGCAGCGTTGAAGACCCCGCCAGCGGGAGCTACGAGCAGTACTTC
>few|TRBV11-1|TRBJ2-3|.
CASNKEQLSTDTQYF
TGTGCCAGCAATAAGGAACAGCTGAGCACAGATACGCAGTATTTT
>.|TRBV25-1|TRBJ1-1|TRBD1
CASRSDRDGEAFF
TGTGCCAGCAGATCGGACAGGGACGGTGAAGCTTTCTTT
>few|TRBV5-4|TRBJ1-1|.
CASSLVGANTEAFF
TGTGCCAGCAGCTTGGTAGGGGCGAACACTGAAGCTTTCTTT
>.|TRBV11-3|TRBJ1-1|TRBD1
CASSAGGGEEAFF
TGTGCCAGCAGCGCAGGGGGCGGAGAGGAAGCTTTCTTT
>.|TRBV27|TRBJ2-7|TRBD2
CASSVGLRGSRSEQYF
TGTGCCAGCAGCGTGGGATTGCGGGGGAGCCGGAGCGAGCAGTACTTC
>.|TRBV30|TRBJ2-5|.
CAWSRKPQETQYF
TGTGCCTGGTCCAGAAAACCCCAAGAGACCCAGTACTTC
>.|TRBV6-5|TRBJ2-7|TRBD1
CASSTYRQGPYEQYF
TGTGCCAGCAGTACGTACCGACAGGGGCCCTACGAGCAGTACTTC
>.|TRBV7-9|TRBJ1-6|TRBD1
CASSPDRYNSPLHF
TGTGCCAGCAGCCCGGACAGGTATAATTCACCCCTCCACTTT
>.|TRBV4-1|TRBJ2-6|.
CASSQDRSGANVLTF
TGCGCCAGCAGCCAAGATCGGTCTGGGGCCAACGTCCTGACTTTC
>.|TRBV6-5|TRBJ1-2|TRBD1
CASTGDRGLTF
TGTGCCAGCACCGGGGACAGGGGATTGACCTTC
>.|TRBV7-9|TRBJ2-1|.
CASSLPGSYNEQFF
TGTGCCAGCAGCTTACCAGGTTCCTACAATGAGCAGTTCTTC
>few|TRBV19|TRBJ2-7|TRBD1
CASRSGTGGTGSYEQYF
TGTGCCAGTAGATCCGGGACAGGGGGAACCGGCTCCTACGAGCAGTACTTC
>.|TRBV30|TRBJ1-1|TRBD1
CAWKRGTGHTEAFF
TGTGCCTGGAAGAGAGGGACAGGGCACACTGAAGCTTTCTTT
>.|TRBV6-4|TRBJ2-3|TRBD1
CASSVGQGSTDTQYF
TGTGCCAGCAGTGTTGGACAGGGGAGCACAGATACGCAGTATTTT
>.|TRBV28|TRBJ2-1|TRBD2
CASSSPGASGSRYNEQFF
TGTGCCAGCAGTTCGCCCGGTGCTAGCGGGAGTCGGTACAATGAGCAGTTCTTC
>once|TRBV19|TRBJ1-5|.
CASSINRVAQGRNQPQHF
TGTGCCAGTAGTATAAACAGAGTTGCGCAGGGAAGGAATCAGCCCCAGCATTTT
>.|TRBV7-3|TRBJ2-1|TRBD2
CASRSSGRAPGEQFF
TGTGCCAGCAGATCCAGCGGGAGGGCCCCCGGTGAGCAGTTCTTC
>.|TRBV18|TRBJ2-1|TRBD1
CASQTGGSYNEQFF
TGTGCCAGTCAGACAGGGGGCTCCTACAATGAGCAGTTCTTC
>.|TRBV7-2|TRBJ1-2|.
CASSRRGGLGGYTF
TGTGCCAGCAGCCGTAGGGGGGGGCTTGGTGGCTACACCTTC
>.|TRBV21-1|TRBJ2-7|.
CASSIRLAGAYEQYF
TGTGCCAGCAGCATCCGACTAGCGGGAGCCTACGAGCAGTACTTC
>.|TRBV19|TRBJ2-5|TRBD1
CASSKGQGAWETQYF
TGTGCCAGTAGTAAAGGACAGGGGGCCTGGGAGACCCAGTACTTC
>.|TRBV30|TRBJ2-7|TRBD1
CAWSVKALGRGLFGEQYF
TGTGCCTGGAGTGTAAAAGCCCTCGGCAGGGGGCTATTCGGAGAGCAGTACTTC
>.|TRBV5-1|TRBJ1-1|.
CASSLKSAGATEAFF
TGCGCCAGCAGCTTGAAGAGTGCAGGGGCCACTGAAGCTTTCTTT
>.|TRBV5-1|TRBJ1-1|.
CASSLGYRASEAFF
TGCGCCAGCAGCTTGGGATACAGGGCCTCGGAAGCTTTCTTT
>.|TRBV5-4|TRBJ1-4|.
CASSLGVTTNEKLFF
TGTGCCAGCAGCTTGGGAGTGACAACTAATGAAAAACTGTTTTTT